This is a list of T cell receptor beta chains from one sample in a study of cytomegalovirus exposure and HLA in healthy donors. Here immunoSEQ multiplex PCR was the method, and the copy in TCRdb shows in-frame clones only, minus some. The sample records 200,000 to 250,000 clones, roughly 70% being singletons. Source material: PBMCs. These TCRs come from a man in his forties in good health and CMV-seropositive. Both conserved end residues are part of each CDR3. The D gene is left open where the match is weak. The size of a clone is reported for some rows only, either as once, few or many, or as a class for expanded clones.

j_call	cdr3_length	v_call	d_call	clone_size	cdr3_nt	cdr3_aa
TRBJ2-7	15	TRBV6-5	.	few	TGTGCCAGCAGTTACCACAGTGCCACTTCCTACGAGCAGTACTTC	CASSYHSATSYEQYF
TRBJ2-1	15	TRBV5-1	TRBD1	.	TGCGCCAGCAGCTTGGGACAGGGAGTGTTCAATGAGCAGTTCTTC	CASSLGQGVFNEQFF
TRBJ1-1	16	TRBV4-1	TRBD1	few	TGCGCCAGCAGCCACGGGACAGGGAAGTCCGACACCGAAGCTTTCTTT	CASSHGTGKSDTEAFF
TRBJ1-1	14	TRBV18	.	.	TGTGCCAGCTCACCACTGGGGGTTGGGACTGAAGCTTTCTTC	CASSPLGVGTEAFF
TRBJ2-7	14	TRBV11-2	TRBD1	.	TGTGCCAGCAGCTTCCAGGGGGCCTCCTACGAGCAGTACTTC	CASSFQGASYEQYF
TRBJ1-6	14	TRBV28	.	.	TGTGCCAGCAGTTTGGAGGTAGATAATTCACCCCTCCACTTT	CASSLEVDNSPLHF
TRBJ2-3	18	TRBV4-2	TRBD2	.	TGTGCCAGCAGCCAAGGGGGGACTAGCGGGGGGGCCAGGGATACGCAGTATTTT	CASSQGGTSGGARDTQYF
TRBJ2-5	15	TRBV11-1	.	.	TGTGCCAGCAGCTTAGAGACTACCCAATCGGAGACCCAGTACTTC	CASSLETTQSETQYF
TRBJ2-7	15	TRBV7-8	.	.	TGTGCCAGCAGCTTAGAAAGGACGGGGACCTACGAGCAGTACTTC	CASSLERTGTYEQYF
TRBJ2-3	19	TRBV4-2	TRBD2	.	TGTGCCAGCAGACAACCTAGCGGGGGGCCTCCACCGAGCACAGATACGCAGTATTTT	CASRQPSGGPPPSTDTQYF
TRBJ2-1	15	TRBV27	TRBD2	.	TGTGCCAGCAGTTCGGGGACTAGCGGGGGACGCGAGCAGTTCTTC	CASSSGTSGGREQFF
TRBJ2-1	16	TRBV4-1	.	.	TGCGCCAGCAGCTCCCCGGCTAGGATGAGGGACAATGAGCAGTTCTTC	CASSSPARMRDNEQFF
TRBJ2-7	16	TRBV4-1	.	.	TGCGCCAGCAGCCAAGTTATAGGAGGGGCGGACTACGAGCAGTACTTC	CASSQVIGGADYEQYF
TRBJ2-7	10	TRBV12-5	.	.	TGTGCTAGCCGGGGTTACGAGCAGTACTTC	CASRGYEQYF
TRBJ2-7	14	TRBV19	.	.	TGTGCCAGTAGTCCCCAGGGTTGGCCGGGCGAGCAGTACTTC	CASSPQGWPGEQYF
TRBJ2-7	15	TRBV4-1	TRBD1	once	TGCGCCAGCAGCCCCTACGGGACAGGGGCTAACGAGCAGTACTTC	CASSPYGTGANEQYF
TRBJ1-2	15	TRBV7-9	TRBD1	.	TGTGCCAGCAGCGCACTGGACAGGGTTACCGGTGGCTACACCTTC	CASSALDRVTGGYTF
TRBJ1-2	13	TRBV6-1	.	.	TGTGCCAGCAGAAACGGGGGTGACTATGGCTACAACTTC	CASRNGGDYGYNF
TRBJ2-7	14	TRBV7-2	.	.	TGTGCCAGCAGCTTTTTAGACAGGAGCTACGAGCAGTACTTC	CASSFLDRSYEQYF
TRBJ2-7	13	TRBV2	.	once	TGTGCCTCACGGGCCCCTGCGGGGCACGAGCAGTACTTC	CASRAPAGHEQYF
TRBJ2-1	13	TRBV28	.	.	TGTGCCTGTCGCCCGCCACTAAGGAATGAGCAGTTCTTC	CACRPPLRNEQFF
TRBJ2-1	16	TRBV5-4	TRBD2	.	TGTGCCAGCAGCTTTCCCGGACTAGCGGGGGGGAATGAGCAGTTCTTC	CASSFPGLAGGNEQFF
TRBJ1-2	14	TRBV5-8	TRBD1	.	TGTGCCAGCAGCTTACGAGGGACAGCCAGCGGCTACACCTTC	CASSLRGTASGYTF
TRBJ1-1	14	TRBV5-5	.	.	TGTGCCAGCAGTGATGACAGGTCGAGCACTGAAGCTTTCTTT	CASSDDRSSTEAFF
TRBJ1-6	16	TRBV10-2	TRBD1	.	TGCGCCAGCAGGGGGACCTCAGGGGGTCGAAATTCACCCCTCCACTTT	CASRGTSGGRNSPLHF
TRBJ1-1	15	TRBV5-1	.	.	TGCGCCAGCAGCTTGGGGTGGCAGTCAAACACTGAAGCTTTCTTT	CASSLGWQSNTEAFF